This TCR beta chain was documented in a study of blood T cell repertoires in COVID-19. V was pared by 0 bases and J by 6 bases, with 17 bases between. Germline V gene data show CDR1 as LGHNT and CDR2 as FRNRAP. The CDR3 length is 16 residues. Assay used: immunoSEQ multiplex PCR; TCRdb lists only in-frame clones, some missing. Of some 220,000 clones detected, about 83% appear once; the ten largest clones hold roughly 1.3%. The sequenced sample was peripheral blood. The sequence was collected from a woman younger than 45 with COVID-19, enrolled during active disease. This rearrangement joins TRBV12-5 to TRBJ1-1, with D possibly being TRBD1 (5 bases). CDR3 sequence reads: CASGLVLDGGRPEAFF. CDR3 in DNA: TGTGCTAGTGGTTTGGTACTGGATGGGGGGAGGCCTGAAGCTTTCTTT.